This TCR beta chain was sequenced during a study of blood T cell repertoires in COVID-19. About the study: In each case, the material was cDNA or gDNA derived from T cells, B-cell-depleted T cells, or PBMCs.

Membership in each cohort depended on participant-reported clinical history. Germline V lookup: CDR1 SGHRS, CDR2 YFSETQ. Deletions cut 1 base from V and 3 bases from J, with 16 bases between. The CDR3 covers 16 residues. The method was immunoSEQ multiplex PCR; TCRdb's version includes in-frame clones alone and lacks a portion of them. This sample has approximately 230,000 clones; about 85% occur once, and the top ten carry around 6%. The source is a young woman with acute COVID-19. The sample consisted of PBMCs or T cells enriched from blood (not recorded which). This chain connects TRBV5-1 to TRBJ1-1; D is perhaps TRBD1 (5 bases). The DNA for the CDR3 is TGCGCCAGCAGCTTGATCCTTACGGGGGGAGACACTGAAGCTTTCTTT. This codes for CASSLILTGGDTEAFF.